Here is one T cell receptor (beta chain) with its context. This sample was included in a study of blood T cell repertoires in COVID-19. Study-wide background: COVID-19 samples collected from the United States, Italy and Spain covered acute and convalescent phases.

The cohort comprised adults aged about 18 to 89 years residing in about 25 US areas. Per the study methods: Estimates of nucleated cell counts were drawn from the amplification of reference gene primers. Using immunoSEQ multiplex PCR, the repertoire was profiled, and TCRdb retains in-frame clones only, with some absent. That table furnishes V, J and clone size, whereas the DNA furnished D and trimming. The repertoire has about 400,000 clones, approximately 86% of them found once; the top ten carry approximately 2%. This TCR was sampled from a woman in her forties with acute COVID-19. Sequenced sample: PBMCs or T cells enriched from blood (not recorded which).

The CDR3 here is CASSLSAGAYSNQPQHF. The CDR3 DNA follows: TGTGCCAGCAGTTTATCGGCGGGAGCGTATAGCAATCAGCCCCAGCATTTT. The chain employs TRBV27 and TRBJ1-5; no definite D call. Germline V gene lookup returns CDR1 MNHEY and CDR2 SMNVEV (reference sequence). V shed 0 bases and J shed 0 bases, with 12 bases lying between them. This CDR3 comprises 17 residues.